This T cell receptor beta chain was captured by sequencing in a study of EBV T-cell therapy then PD-1 blockade in nasopharyngeal carcinoma. Generated by immunoSEQ multiplex PCR, the TCRdb table keeps only in-frame clones and is missing some. This sample has under 20,000 clones, with about four fifths found just once. Described treatment: AdE1-LMPpoly-expanded autologous EBV-specific T-cell therapy followed by anti-PD-1 nivolumab. As concerns this clone: Its matching antigen is unknown.

V lost 6 bases to trimming and J lost 1 base; unmatched junction nucleotides: 6. CDR1 and CDR2 from the germline V gene are MNHEY and SMNVEV (reference sequence). The CDR3 is made up of 15 amino acids. The starting material was CD8+ T cells from blood, obtained at roughly day 32 from a patient whose treatment included autologous EBV-specific T cells and nivolumab. The J gene is TRBJ2-3, the V gene TRBV27, with TRBD1 identical over 8 bases. The TCR sequence derives from a man aged 40-50 years with nasopharyngeal carcinoma. The CDR3 protein is CASSLPGQGTDTQYF. In DNA form, the CDR3 reads TGTGCCAGCAGCCTCCCGGGACAGGGCACAGATACGCAGTATTTT.